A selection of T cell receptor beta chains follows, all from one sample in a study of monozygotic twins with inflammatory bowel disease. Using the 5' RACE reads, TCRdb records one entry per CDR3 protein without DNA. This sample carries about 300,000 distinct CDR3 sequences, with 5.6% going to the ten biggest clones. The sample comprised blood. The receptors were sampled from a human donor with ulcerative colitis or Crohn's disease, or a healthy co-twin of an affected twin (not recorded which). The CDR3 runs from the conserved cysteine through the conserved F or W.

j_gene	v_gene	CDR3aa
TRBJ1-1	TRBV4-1	CASSQEDRDVIEAFF
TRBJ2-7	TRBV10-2	CASRVPGQGVYEQYF
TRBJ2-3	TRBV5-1	CASSLVAKSTDTQYF
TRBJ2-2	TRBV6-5	CASRWNTGELFF
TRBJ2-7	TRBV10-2	CASSGGTGLSSYEQYF
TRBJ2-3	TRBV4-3	CASSQDSGGADTQYF
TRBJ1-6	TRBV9	CASSNWAGGDRDSPLHF
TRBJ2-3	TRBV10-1	CASSEDRTQYF
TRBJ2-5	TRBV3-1	CASSQGSGPGGTQYF
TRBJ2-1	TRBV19	CASRESGGRLNEQFF
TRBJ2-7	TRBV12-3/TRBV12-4	CATSRGLPYEQYF
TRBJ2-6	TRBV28	CASSLTGAGANVLNF
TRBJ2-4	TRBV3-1	CASSLIPRDIQYF
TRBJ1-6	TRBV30	CAWTRGVGGSPLHF
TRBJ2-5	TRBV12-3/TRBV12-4	CASSSQGGAGETQYF
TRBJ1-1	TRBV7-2	CASSLAGTANTEAFF
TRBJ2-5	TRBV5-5	CASSSWGSVETQYF
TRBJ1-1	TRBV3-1	CASSPHRRLNTEAFF
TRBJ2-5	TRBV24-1	CATSAPGLQETQYF
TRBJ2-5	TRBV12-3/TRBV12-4	CASSLISGTGGKETQYF